This TCR beta chain stems from a study of cytomegalovirus exposure and HLA in healthy donors. About the study: In a later analysis, the 100 to 150 validation repertoires were reported to have used the same platform as the approximately 700 first-cohort repertoires. The study, taken as a whole, reports: Many donors carried some public TCRs, although rarity characterized most TCR sequences. The study designated around 150 TCR beta chains cytomegalovirus-associated. According to a subsequent analysis, TCR clusters from the first cohort were inclined to appear together in the 120 validation repertoires.

Only in-frame clones appear in the TCRdb table, and some are missing; sequencing was by immunoSEQ multiplex PCR. This table has more than 95,000 clones, about 85% appearing once. The germline V gene encodes CDR1 LGHNT and CDR2 FRNRAP. V trimming: 5 bases; J trimming: 0 bases; junction bases outside the gene matches: 2. CDR3 length: 14 residues. For this clone: What it binds is unknown.

J is TRBJ2-3 and V is TRBV12-5; TRBD2 matches 7 bases. Sequences were obtained from PBMCs. The receptor comes from a woman between 18 and 29 years old in good health and CMV-seropositive. CDR3 in amino acids: CASGRDYSTDTQYF. The CDR3 nucleotides read TGTGCTAGTGGTAGGGACTATAGCACAGATACGCAGTATTTT. Full variable domain (missing parts from reference TRBV12-5 and TRBJ2-3): DARVTQTPRHKVTEMGQEVTMRCQPILGHNTVFWYRQTMMQGLELLAYFRNRAPLDDSGMPKDRFSAEMPDATLATLKIQPSEPRDSAVYFCASGRDYSTDTQYFGPGTRLTVL.